This TCR beta chain was sequenced during a study of cytomegalovirus exposure and HLA in healthy donors. The assay was immunoSEQ multiplex PCR, and TCRdb's table has in-frame clones only and misses some. The table includes 200,000 to 250,000 clones, over 80% detected once. This clone was detected only a few times. The germline V gene encodes CDR1 SGHKS and CDR2 YYEKEE (reference sequence). V lost 1 base, J lost 6 bases, and 7 bases stayed unmatched. This CDR3 has 15 amino acids. The sequence came from a woman under 30 in good health and CMV-seronegative. The specimen sequenced was PBMCs. This chain connects TRBV5-5 to TRBJ1-5, with 7 bases lining up with TRBD1. DNA for the CDR3: TGTGCCAGCAGCTTGAGAGGGGGCGCAGGTCAGCCCCAGCATTTT. This sequence encodes CASSLRGGAGQPQHF. Using reference TRBV5-5 and TRBJ1-5 for the parts outside the CDR3, the full variable domain is DAGVTQSPTHLIKTRGQQVTLRCSPISGHKSVSWYQQVLGQGPQFIFQYYEKEERGRGNFPDRFSARQFPNYSSELNVNALLLGDSALYLCASSLRGGAGQPQHFGDGTRLSIL.